This is a list of T cell receptor beta chains from one sample in a study of OX40 agonist ivuxolimab in advanced cancers. Using immunoSEQ multiplex PCR, the repertoire was profiled, and TCRdb retains in-frame clones only, with some absent. The sample lists tens of thousands of clones, 90% to 95% occurring once. The sequences come from CD4+ or CD8+ T cells sorted from blood, collected in a trial of the OX40 agonist ivuxolimab. These receptors all come from an adult with an advanced solid tumor such as melanoma, head and neck, liver or kidney cancer. CDR3s leave out the opening cysteine and the closing phenylalanine or tryptophan. Fields, in order: V gene, D gene, J gene, clone size, CDR3 length, CDR3 protein. D genes are given only for firm matches. Not all rows give a size; the values are once, few, many and, for expanded clones, a class.

v_call: TRBV7-2
d_call: TRBD2
j_call: TRBJ2-1
clone_size: -
cdr3_length: 13
cdr3_aa: ASSFFSLADNEQF

v_call: TRBV27
d_call: -
j_call: TRBJ1-5
clone_size: -
cdr3_length: 10
cdr3_aa: ASSHNNQPQH

v_call: TRBV6-5
d_call: -
j_call: TRBJ2-5
clone_size: -
cdr3_length: 13
cdr3_aa: ASSYTAGQQETQY

v_call: TRBV28
d_call: TRBD1
j_call: TRBJ2-2
clone_size: -
cdr3_length: 13
cdr3_aa: ASSYPTGIPGELF

v_call: TRBV2
d_call: TRBD1
j_call: TRBJ1-1
clone_size: -
cdr3_length: 14
cdr3_aa: ASSEAGQGAETEAF

v_call: TRBV9
d_call: -
j_call: TRBJ2-1
clone_size: -
cdr3_length: 12
cdr3_aa: ASSVAGTGFEQF

v_call: TRBV6-5
d_call: -
j_call: TRBJ1-1
clone_size: -
cdr3_length: 11
cdr3_aa: ASSPPENTEAF

v_call: TRBV28
d_call: -
j_call: TRBJ2-7
clone_size: -
cdr3_length: 11
cdr3_aa: ASSLLPSLEQY

v_call: TRBV9
d_call: TRBD2
j_call: TRBJ2-1
clone_size: -
cdr3_length: 12
cdr3_aa: ASSVLAVHNEQF

v_call: TRBV2
d_call: -
j_call: TRBJ1-5
clone_size: -
cdr3_length: 12
cdr3_aa: ASKGEERRQPQH

v_call: TRBV2
d_call: TRBD1
j_call: TRBJ1-5
clone_size: -
cdr3_length: 13
cdr3_aa: ASSLGQGLNQPQH

v_call: TRBV19
d_call: -
j_call: TRBJ2-3
clone_size: -
cdr3_length: 13
cdr3_aa: ASSIGGSLGDTQY

v_call: TRBV5-5
d_call: TRBD1
j_call: TRBJ1-1
clone_size: -
cdr3_length: 16
cdr3_aa: ASSWRDRGYGRDTEAF

v_call: TRBV7-9
d_call: -
j_call: TRBJ2-1
clone_size: -
cdr3_length: 11
cdr3_aa: ASSFPGAGEQF

v_call: TRBV2
d_call: TRBD1
j_call: TRBJ1-2
clone_size: -
cdr3_length: 14
cdr3_aa: ASSPLGDRLNYGYT

v_call: TRBV7-9
d_call: -
j_call: TRBJ2-5
clone_size: once
cdr3_length: 12
cdr3_aa: ASSSTGVQETQY

v_call: TRBV5-1
d_call: -
j_call: TRBJ1-2
clone_size: -
cdr3_length: 12
cdr3_aa: ASSLETGPYGYT

v_call: TRBV7-2
d_call: TRBD2
j_call: TRBJ2-1
clone_size: -
cdr3_length: 13
cdr3_aa: ASSLLAGQYNEQF

v_call: TRBV27
d_call: -
j_call: TRBJ2-1
clone_size: -
cdr3_length: 10
cdr3_aa: ASSTLGYEQF

v_call: TRBV10-1
d_call: TRBD2
j_call: TRBJ2-7
clone_size: -
cdr3_length: 11
cdr3_aa: ASSPGLADEQY

v_call: TRBV28
d_call: -
j_call: TRBJ1-5
clone_size: -
cdr3_length: 12
cdr3_aa: ASSFGQGSQPQH

v_call: TRBV29-1
d_call: -
j_call: TRBJ2-7
clone_size: -
cdr3_length: 10
cdr3_aa: SVELSSYEQY

v_call: TRBV5-6
d_call: -
j_call: TRBJ2-7
clone_size: -
cdr3_length: 12
cdr3_aa: ASSLAMDAYEQY

v_call: TRBV30
d_call: -
j_call: TRBJ1-3
clone_size: -
cdr3_length: 12
cdr3_aa: ARGADTSGNTIY

v_call: TRBV7-3
d_call: -
j_call: TRBJ2-3
clone_size: -
cdr3_length: 12
cdr3_aa: ASSLLPGGHTQY

v_call: TRBV9
d_call: TRBD2
j_call: TRBJ2-2
clone_size: -
cdr3_length: 13
cdr3_aa: ASSASGGNTGELF

v_call: TRBV28
d_call: TRBD1
j_call: TRBJ2-7
clone_size: -
cdr3_length: 13
cdr3_aa: ASSSGQGASYEQY

v_call: TRBV7-9
d_call: TRBD1
j_call: TRBJ2-2
clone_size: -
cdr3_length: 13
cdr3_aa: ASSLRQGNTGELF

v_call: TRBV28
d_call: TRBD2
j_call: TRBJ2-1
clone_size: few
cdr3_length: 12
cdr3_aa: ASSLAGEGNEQF

v_call: TRBV4-2
d_call: -
j_call: TRBJ2-5
clone_size: -
cdr3_length: 13
cdr3_aa: ASSQEDRQTETQY

v_call: TRBV19
d_call: -
j_call: TRBJ2-1
clone_size: few
cdr3_length: 13
cdr3_aa: ASSMEGNHYNEQF

v_call: TRBV27
d_call: -
j_call: TRBJ1-1
clone_size: -
cdr3_length: 16
cdr3_aa: ASSFLARSRGSGTEAF

v_call: TRBV27
d_call: -
j_call: TRBJ2-7
clone_size: -
cdr3_length: 13
cdr3_aa: ASSLSPGLGYEQY

v_call: TRBV19
d_call: TRBD1
j_call: TRBJ1-1
clone_size: -
cdr3_length: 12
cdr3_aa: ASSVTGVNTEAF

v_call: TRBV7-2
d_call: -
j_call: TRBJ1-6
clone_size: -
cdr3_length: 15
cdr3_aa: ASSLAFQGGWNSPLH

v_call: TRBV2
d_call: -
j_call: -
clone_size: -
cdr3_length: 11
cdr3_aa: ASSEGSSYEQY